This T cell receptor beta chain was found in a study of T cells after yellow fever vaccination. Study-wide results and limits: Booster sampling recovered most clones from primary vaccination (96% CD4, approximately 90% CD8).

Trimming cost V 4 bases and J 6 bases, with 9 bases left between them. This CDR3 has 12 amino acids. Germline values: CDR1 SEHNR, CDR2 FQNEAQ (reference sequence). Synthesis of TCR cDNA relied on 5'RACE template switching, which attached a universal primer site and UMIs. TCRdb redid the calling of the 5' RACE reads with MiXCR, one entry per CDR3 protein. The sample lists 96,000 or so distinct CDR3 sequences, approximately 9% occurring once. The table lists this clonotype with a few counts. The chain links TRBV7-9 to TRBJ1-1, with D unresolved. The sample consisted of CD8+ T cells not binding an NS4B(214-222) dextramer, sorted from PBMCs, taken approximately 16 days after the first yellow fever vaccination. This receptor was obtained from a man in his late teens or twenties who received the YFV17D yellow fever vaccine. The CDR3 DNA reads as TGTGCCAGCAGCTCGGGTTCCCCTGAAGCTTTCTTT. Its protein is CASSSGSPEAFF. The full variable domain, completed using reference TRBV7-9 and TRBJ1-1, is DTGVSQNPRHKITKRGQNVTFRCDPISEHNRLYWYRQTLGQGPEFLTYFQNEAQLEKSRLLSDRFSAERPKGSFSTLEIQRTEQGDSAMYLCASSSGSPEAFFGQGTRLTVV.